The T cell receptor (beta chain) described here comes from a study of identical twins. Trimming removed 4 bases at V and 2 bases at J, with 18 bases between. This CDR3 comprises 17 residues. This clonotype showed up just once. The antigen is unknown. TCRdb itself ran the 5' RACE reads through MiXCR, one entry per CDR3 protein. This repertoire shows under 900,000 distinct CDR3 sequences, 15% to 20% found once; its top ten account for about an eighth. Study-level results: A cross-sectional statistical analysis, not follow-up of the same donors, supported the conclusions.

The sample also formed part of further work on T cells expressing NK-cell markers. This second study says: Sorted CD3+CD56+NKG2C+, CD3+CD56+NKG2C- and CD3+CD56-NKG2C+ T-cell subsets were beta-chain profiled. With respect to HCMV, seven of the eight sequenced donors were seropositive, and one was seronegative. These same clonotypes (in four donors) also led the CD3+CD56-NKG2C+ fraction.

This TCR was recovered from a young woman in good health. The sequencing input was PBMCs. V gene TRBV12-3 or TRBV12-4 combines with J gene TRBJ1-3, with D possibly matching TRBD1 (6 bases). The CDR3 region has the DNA TGTGCCAGCAGTTCCAGTCCTTCAGGGGTACCTGGAAACACCATATATTTT. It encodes CASSSSPSGVPGNTIYF.